The T cell receptor beta chain described here comes from a study of T cells after somatic rescue of genetic block. The CDR3 consists of 15 residues. The germline V gene has CDR1 LNHDA and CDR2 SQIVND (reference sequence). V shed 6 bases and J 1 base; nucleotides not matched to a gene: 8. The method was immunoSEQ multiplex PCR; TCRdb's version includes in-frame clones alone and lacks a portion of them. This sample yields about 10,000 clones, of which roughly 81% are seen a single time; 22% belongs to the top ten. V is TRBV19 and J is TRBJ1-1; 7 nucleotides agree with TRBD1. The sequenced material came from peripheral blood mononuclear cells (PBMCs). This TCR derives from a boy between 10 and 17 years old. The CDR3 DNA is TGTGCCAGTAGCCCCCCGGACAGGTCGAACACTGAAGCTTTCTTT. Its translation: CASSPPDRSNTEAFF.